The clone carrying this TCR beta chain was counted only a few times. The sample comes from a study of blood T cell repertoires in COVID-19. Overall study context: COVID-19 samples from acute and convalescent phases originated in the United States, Italy and Spain. The analysed material was cDNA or gDNA that came from T cells, B-cell-depleted T cells, or PBMCs.

The data were produced by immunoSEQ multiplex PCR, yet TCRdb's version contains in-frame clones alone and is incomplete. Of approximately 200,000 clones in the sample, 85% to 90% were seen once. V lost 2 bases to trimming and J lost 4 bases, with 6 bases between them. CDR3 length equals 13 residues. The germline V gene has CDR1 SEHNR and CDR2 FQNEAQ (reference sequence). V is TRBV7-9 and J is TRBJ1-5, with D possibly TRBD1 on 6 matching bases. Sequencing was carried out using peripheral blood. The receptor was derived from a man aged 50 to 60 with acute or convalescent COVID-19. The CDR3: CASSLTGNQPQHF. The CDR3 DNA follows: TGTGCCAGCAGCTTAACAGGGAATCAGCCCCAGCATTTT. Variable domain in full (rest from reference TRBV7-9 and TRBJ1-5): DTGVSQNPRHKITKRGQNVTFRCDPISEHNRLYWYRQTLGQGPEFLTYFQNEAQLEKSRLLSDRFSAERPKGSFSTLEIQRTEQGDSAMYLCASSLTGNQPQHFGDGTRLSIL.